The clone carrying this TCR beta chain has just a few counts. Its antigen is undetermined. Germline V lookup: CDR1 ENHRY, CDR2 SYGVKD. This CDR3 has 13 amino acids. The germline V and J ends were trimmed by 0 bases and 4 bases, with 7 bases remaining between them. This specimen comes from a study of response to subunit inactivated influenza vaccine. Overall study findings and caveats: There was a suggestion from the authors that each seasonal influenza vaccination recruits few new T cells.

TCRdb ran MiXCR on the RT-PCR reads and lists one entry per CDR3 protein. The table has about 310,000 distinct CDR3 sequences, roughly 22% seen once. The material sequenced was PBMCs from blood, taken 21 months after vaccination. The chain couples TRBV10-3 to TRBJ2-7; D is unclear. The sequence was collected from a man in his fifties or sixties who received an inactivated influenza vaccine. As DNA, the CDR3 is TGTGCCATCAGTGAGTCGTGGCGGTACGAGCAGTACTTC. It codes for CAISESWRYEQYF.